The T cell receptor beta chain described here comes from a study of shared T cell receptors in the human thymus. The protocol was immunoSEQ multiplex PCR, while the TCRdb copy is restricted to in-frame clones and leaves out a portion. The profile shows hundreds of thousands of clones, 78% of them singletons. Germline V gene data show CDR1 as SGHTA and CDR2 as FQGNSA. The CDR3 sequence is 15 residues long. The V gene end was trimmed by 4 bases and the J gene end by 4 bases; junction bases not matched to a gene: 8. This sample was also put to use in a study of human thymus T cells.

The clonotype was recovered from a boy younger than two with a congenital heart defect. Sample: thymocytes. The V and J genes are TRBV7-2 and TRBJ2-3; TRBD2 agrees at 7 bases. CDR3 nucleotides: TGTGCCAGCAGCTCTGCGGGGGAGCGGGCAGATACGCAGTATTTT. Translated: CASSSAGERADTQYF.